This T cell receptor (beta chain) was retrieved from a study of beta chain features in type 1 diabetes. Across the whole study: Cell yields, gender and age were comparable in patients and healthy donors.

Purities over 98% were achieved in all sorted populations. Study results and limitations: Type 1 diabetes patients had TCRB CDR3s that were shorter (moderately but significantly so) in all four CD4+ subsets.

This clone has just a few counts. Its specificity is unknown. The investigators reverse transcribed all of the isolated RNA, so they sequenced expressed TCRB transcripts. Profiling relied on immunoSEQ multiplex PCR, and the TCRdb table lists in-frame clones only, not all of them. Seen here are 810,000 or so clones, roughly a sixth observed once, and the top ten hold 0.02% to 0.03%. The receptor comes from a woman between 18 and 29 years old in good health. Specimen: naive CD4+ T cells from blood.

CDR3 protein: CASSISYGSLAKNIQYF. The CDR3 coding sequence is TGTGCCAGTAGTATTTCTTACGGGAGCCTAGCCAAAAACATTCAGTACTTC. The V and J genes are TRBV19 and TRBJ2-4; the D gene is possibly TRBD2 (6 bases). There are 17 residues in the CDR3. Germline V gene sequence: CDR1 LNHDA, CDR2 SQIVND (reference sequence). V was cut by 3 bases and J by 0 bases, with 15 bases left in between. The full variable domain, in which reference TRBV19 and TRBJ2-4 provide the parts outside the CDR3, is DGGITQSPKYLFRKEGQNVTLSCEQNLNHDAMYWYRQDPGQGLRLIYYSQIVNDFQKGDIAEGYSVSREKKESFPLTVTSAQKNPTAFYLCASSISYGSLAKNIQYFGAGTRLSVL.